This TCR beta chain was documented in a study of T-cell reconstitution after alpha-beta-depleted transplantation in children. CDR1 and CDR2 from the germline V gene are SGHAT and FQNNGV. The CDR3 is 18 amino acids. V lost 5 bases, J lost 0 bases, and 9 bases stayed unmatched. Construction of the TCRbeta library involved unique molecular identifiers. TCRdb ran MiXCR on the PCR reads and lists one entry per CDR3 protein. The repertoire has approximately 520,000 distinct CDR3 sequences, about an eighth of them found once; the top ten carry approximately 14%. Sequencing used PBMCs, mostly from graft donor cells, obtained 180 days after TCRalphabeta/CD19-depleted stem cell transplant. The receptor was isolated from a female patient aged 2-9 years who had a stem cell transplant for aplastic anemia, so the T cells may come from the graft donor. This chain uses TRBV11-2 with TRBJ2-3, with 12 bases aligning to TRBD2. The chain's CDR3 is CASSPLAGGPSSTDTQYF. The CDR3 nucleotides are TGTGCCAGCAGCCCTCTAGCGGGAGGGCCAAGTAGCACAGATACGCAGTATTTT.